The rows below give T cell receptor beta chains drawn from one sample of a study of CD4 T cells in relation to SARS-CoV-2 and coronaviruses. For these TCRs, the target antigens are not known. The method was immunoSEQ multiplex PCR; TCRdb's version includes in-frame clones alone and lacks a portion of them. The sample contains tens of thousands of clones, about 80% of which appear only once. Sequences were obtained from CD4+ T cells from PBMCs, cultured in vitro. The receptors stem from a human donor in good health. The CDR3 runs from the conserved cysteine through the conserved F or W. A D gene is named only where the DNA matches it firmly. Only some rows state a clone size, as once, few, many or a class for expanded clones.

TRBV7-2	-	TRBJ2-7	TRBD2	CASSSYRRTSVYEQYF	TGTGCCAGCAGCTCCTACCGCCGGACTAGCGTTTACGAGCAGTACTTC
TRBV28	-	TRBJ2-7	TRBD1	CASSTSGWDRGFYEQYF	TGTGCCAGCAGTACCTCAGGGTGGGACAGGGGGTTCTACGAGCAGTACTTC
TRBV19	-	TRBJ2-1	TRBD1	CASRESGTGGYNEQFF	TGTGCCAGTAGAGAATCCGGGACAGGGGGATACAATGAGCAGTTCTTC
TRBV4-1	-	TRBJ1-5	-	CASSDSGRNQPQHF	TGCGCCAGCAGCGATTCAGGGAGGAATCAGCCCCAGCATTTT
TRBV12-3/TRBV12-4	once	TRBJ2-1	TRBD2	CASSGLAGLEQFF	TGTGCCAGTTCGGGACTAGCGGGCCTTGAGCAGTTCTTC
TRBV3-1/TRBV3-2	once	TRBJ1-2	-	CASSPEGGFGGYTF	TGTGCCAGCAGCCCCGAGGGGGGGTTTGGCGGCTACACCTTC
TRBV7-6	-	TRBJ2-3	TRBD2	CASSMRAMRELWDTQYF	TGTGCCAGCAGCATGCGTGCGATGCGGGAGTTATGGGATACGCAGTATTTT
TRBV7-9	-	TRBJ2-7	-	CASSTLRGHQVYEQYF	TGTGCCAGCAGCACGTTAAGGGGTCATCAGGTCTACGAGCAGTACTTC
TRBV6-5	-	TRBJ2-1	-	CASSSYRATSYNEQFF	TGTGCCAGCAGTTCATACAGGGCAACCTCCTACAATGAGCAGTTCTTC
TRBV7-2	-	TRBJ2-7	TRBD2	CASSPASGSYEQYF	TGTGCCAGCAGCCCCGCTAGCGGCTCCTACGAGCAGTACTTC
TRBV7-7	-	TRBJ2-1	TRBD2	CASSLGTSSSNEQFF	TGTGCTAGCAGCTTAGGGACTAGCAGCAGCAATGAGCAGTTCTTC
TRBV7-9	-	TRBJ2-5	-	CASSSGDSYQETQYF	TGTGCCAGCAGCTCGGGGGACAGCTACCAAGAGACCCAGTACTTC
TRBV5-1	-	TRBJ1-4	-	CASSLVGGDEKLFF	TGCGCCAGCAGCTTGGTAGGGGGGGATGAAAAACTGTTTTTT
TRBV5-1	-	TRBJ1-1	-	CASSPYNLFVGAFF	TGCGCCAGCAGCCCCTACAACTTGTTCGTGGGTGCTTTCTTT
TRBV7-3	-	TRBJ1-2	-	CASSFGMDKGYTF	TGTGCCAGCAGCTTTGGTATGGACAAGGGCTACACCTTC
TRBV6-2/TRBV6-3	-	TRBJ2-1	-	CASSYRSVGGEQFF	TGTGCCAGCAGTTACAGATCTGTAGGGGGTGAGCAGTTCTTC
TRBV7-9	-	TRBJ2-7	TRBD2	CASSYPGLGSYEQYF	TGTGCCAGCAGCTACCCGGGACTAGGGAGTTACGAGCAGTACTTC
TRBV2	-	TRBJ2-1	TRBD2	CASSEASGRSYNEQFF	TGTGCCAGCAGTGAAGCGAGCGGGAGATCCTACAATGAGCAGTTCTTC
TRBV18	few	TRBJ1-2	TRBD1	CASSPSGTGMNYGYTF	TGTGCCAGCTCACCCTCCGGGACAGGGATGAACTATGGCTACACCTTC
TRBV7-9	-	TRBJ1-6	TRBD1	CASSRGQAPSPLHF	TGTGCCAGCAGCCGGGGACAGGCCCCTTCACCCCTCCACTTT
TRBV18	-	TRBJ1-3	-	CASSPLDISGNTIYF	TGTGCCAGCTCACCCCTTGACATCTCTGGAAACACCATATATTTT
TRBV11-2	-	TRBJ1-1	-	CASSLIGVVGTEAFF	TGTGCCAGCAGCTTAATCGGCGTAGTCGGCACTGAAGCTTTCTTT
TRBV13	-	TRBJ2-1	TRBD2	CASSLSPAGDLNEQFF	TGTGCCAGCAGCTTAAGCCCAGCGGGGGATCTGAATGAGCAGTTCTTC
TRBV7-9	-	TRBJ2-6	-	CASSLEGAGANVLTF	TGTGCCAGCAGCTTAGAAGGGGCCGGGGCCAACGTCCTGACTTTC
TRBV7-3	-	TRBJ2-1	TRBD2	CASSSRTSGTTYNEQFF	TGTGCCAGCAGCTCGCGAACTAGCGGGACAACCTACAATGAGCAGTTCTTC
TRBV2	-	TRBJ1-5	-	CASSDLYSNQPQHF	TGTGCCAGCAGTGATCTCTATAGCAATCAGCCCCAGCATTTT
TRBV19	-	TRBJ2-5	TRBD2	CASSKPGLAAGGETQYF	TGTGCCAGTAGTAAACCGGGACTAGCGGCGGGGGGGGAGACCCAGTACTTC
TRBV4-1	-	TRBJ1-4	TRBD1	CASSHGQGLGEKLFF	TGCGCCAGCAGCCACGGACAGGGCCTGGGAGAAAAACTGTTTTTT